Presented here are 30 T cell receptor beta chains from one specimen sequenced in a study of blood T cell repertoires in COVID-19. Using immunoSEQ multiplex PCR, the repertoire was profiled, and TCRdb retains in-frame clones only, with some absent. Of a few hundred thousand clones in the sample, over 75% were seen once. The sample comprised PBMCs or T cells enriched from blood (not recorded which). These receptor sequences come from a woman in her late teens or twenties who had been exposed to COVID-19.

The chain is built from TRBV19 and TRBJ2-5; D is unclear. The CDR3 loop spans 12 amino acids. Germline assignment: CDR1 LNHDA and CDR2 SQIVND (reference sequence). Trimming removed 3 bases from V and 4 bases from J, with 6 bases in between. The CDR3 sequence: CASSMIGETQYF. The CDR3 DNA sequence: TGTGCCAGTAGTATGATCGGAGAGACCCAGTACTTC.

The chain has TRBV5-1 and TRBJ2-7, with D uncertain. The CDR3 has 12 amino acids. Trimming left V 4 bases short and J 1 base short, with 6 bases between. Germline CDR1 SGHRS, CDR2 YFSETQ. The DNA for the CDR3 is TGCGCCAGCAGCGAACATTCCTACGAGCAGTACTTC. It specifies CASSEHSYEQYF.

This clone was counted a few times. V gene TRBV27 combines with J gene TRBJ1-2; D ambiguous. The length of the CDR3 is 11 residues. The germline V gene has CDR1 MNHEY and CDR2 SMNVEV (reference sequence). Deletions cut 10 bases from V and 8 bases from J, with 14 bases between. CDR3 region: CAIADGWGYTF. In nucleotides, the CDR3 is TGTGCCATAGCGGACGGATGGGGCTACACCTTC.

V usage is TRBV25-1 and J usage is TRBJ1-4; D gene unclear. Trimming removed 2 bases at V and 5 bases at J, with 12 bases between. CDR3 length equals 15 residues. The V gene's germline CDR1 is MGHDK and CDR2 SYGVNS. The CDR3 is CASSEIAGPNEKLFF. DNA for the CDR3: TGTGCCAGCAGTGAAATCGCAGGCCCCAATGAAAAACTGTTTTTT.

The chain carries TRBV11-3 and TRBJ1-1, with D perhaps TRBD1 (6 bases). This CDR3 comprises 13 residues. Trimming stripped 6 bases from V and 5 bases from J, with 13 bases between. Germline lookup yields CDR1 SGHNT and CDR2 YENEEA. The CDR3 DNA follows: TGTGCCAGCAGAGGGCAGGGGAGTACTGAAGCTTTCTTT. It yields the protein CASRGQGSTEAFF.

V and J are TRBV27 and TRBJ2-6, with 8 nucleotides matching TRBD1. J was trimmed by 0 bases and V by 6 bases; bases with no gene match: 10. The CDR3 runs to 18 residues. The germline gives CDR1 MNHEY, CDR2 SMNVEV (reference sequence). In nucleotides, the CDR3 is TGTGCCAGCAGCTCACCCGGGACAGGCAACTCTGGGGCCAACGTCCTGACTTTC. Protein: CASSSPGTGNSGANVLTF.

This chain joins TRBV29-1 and TRBJ2-7, with 9 bases identical to TRBD1. Losses at the gene ends were 7 bases for V and 3 bases for J; bases not matched to a gene: 7. CDR3 size: 13 residues. Germline V lookup: CDR1 SQVTM, CDR2 ANQGSEA. CDR3 bases: TGCAGCGCCTCGGGACAGGGAAACTACGAGCAGTACTTC. It encodes CSASGQGNYEQYF.

This clone was recorded a few times. The chain uses TRBV18 and TRBJ2-1; tentative D call: TRBD1 (7 bases). The CDR3 runs 14 residues. V gave up 1 base and J gave up 7 bases, with 11 bases separating them. Germline V gene sequence: CDR1 KGHSH, CDR2 LQKENI. In DNA form, the CDR3 reads TGTGCCAGCTCACCACTTTCAGGGGGGAATGAGCAGTTCTTC. This sequence encodes CASSPLSGGNEQFF.

The chain combines TRBV27 with TRBJ2-1, with D perhaps matching TRBD2 (5 bases). CDR3 length equals 15 residues. V lost 6 bases to trimming and J lost 4 bases, with 16 bases between them. CDR1 and CDR2 from the germline V gene are MNHEY and SMNVEV (reference sequence). CDR3 amino acids: CASRFMAGTYNEQFF. The CDR3 DNA sequence: TGTGCCAGCAGGTTCATGGCGGGCACTTACAATGAGCAGTTCTTC.

This clone was detected once. The chain links TRBV30 to TRBJ1-4; no reliable D call. CDR1 and CDR2 from the germline V gene are GTSNPN and SVGIG (reference sequence). The CDR3 extends over 17 amino acids. The V end lost 0 bases, the J end lost 0 bases, and 14 bases lay between the germline ends. CDR3: CAWSVLNSYATNEKLFF. Written as DNA, the CDR3 is TGTGCCTGGAGTGTACTGAATAGTTATGCAACTAATGAAAAACTGTTTTTT.

The V gene is TRBV7-3, the J gene TRBJ2-3, with TRBD2 matching 11 bases. J was trimmed by 5 bases and V by 5 bases; bases with no gene match: 6. Germline V lookup: CDR1 SGHTA, CDR2 FQGTGA. CDR3 length: 15 amino acids. The CDR3, as DNA: TGTGCCAGCAGCCGGGGGACTAGCGGAATAGATACGCAGTATTTT. The encoded protein is CASSRGTSGIDTQYF.

This rearrangement joins TRBV30 to TRBJ2-1, with 11 bases identical to TRBD2. This CDR3 has 13 amino acids. Germline assignment: CDR1 GTSNPN and CDR2 SVGIG (reference sequence). The ends lost 7 bases at V and 7 bases at J; junction bases unmatched: 6. The CDR3 DNA is TGTGCCTCTACTAGCGGGGGTTTTAATGAGCAGTTCTTC. Translated: CASTSGGFNEQFF. The full variable domain, completed using reference TRBV30 and TRBJ2-1, is SQTIHQWPATLVQPVGSPLSLECTVEGTSNPNLYWYRQAAGRGLQLLFYSVGIGQISSEVPQNLSASRPQDRQFILSSKKLLLSDSGFYLCASTSGGFNEQFFGPGTRLTVL.

V is TRBV15 and J is TRBJ1-5, with unresolved D. CDR3 size: 15 residues. Germline loops: CDR1 LNHNV, CDR2 YYDKDF (reference sequence). Trimming cost V 0 bases and J 5 bases, with 11 bases left between them. CDR3 sequence: CATSRERVNDQPQHF. In DNA form, the CDR3 reads TGTGCCACCAGCAGAGAAAGAGTTAACGATCAGCCCCAGCATTTT.

V is TRBV28 and J is TRBJ2-7; maybe TRBD1 (6 bases). The CDR3 runs to 15 residues. Germline assignment: CDR1 MDHEN and CDR2 SYDVKM. The germline V and J ends were trimmed by 2 bases and 5 bases, with 16 bases remaining between them. The CDR3 loop reads CASSLLTGSKDEQYF. CDR3 nucleotides: TGTGCCAGCAGTTTACTTACAGGGAGTAAGGACGAGCAGTACTTC.

This chain joins TRBV2 and TRBJ1-4; D call uncertain. The CDR3 covers 14 residues. The V and J ends lost 7 bases and 7 bases respectively, with 16 bases between them. The germline V gene encodes CDR1 SNHLY and CDR2 FYNNEI. The DNA for the CDR3 is TGTGCCAGCAAGAGACCTGTACGGGGTGAAAAACTGTTTTTT. Its translation is CASKRPVRGEKLFF.

This clone was detected only once. The CDR3 bases are TGCACCAGCAGCCCCCGAAAGGGACAGGGAAAAAGATTATCTGGAAACACCATATATTTT. The encoded protein is CTSSPRKGQGKRLSGNTIYF. The chain is built from TRBV1 and TRBJ1-3; TRBD1 is taken as the D call from the table, unchecked against the DNA. TRBV1 is listed as a pseudogene. This CDR3 spans 20 amino acids.

The chain links TRBV27 to TRBJ2-7; D may be TRBD2 (5 bases). Per the germline V gene, CDR1 is MNHEY and CDR2 is SMNVEV (reference sequence). The V end lost 5 bases, the J end lost 2 bases, and 16 bases lay between the germline ends. The CDR3 spans 15 residues. CDR3 loop: CASSKLDGETYEQYF. DNA for the CDR3: TGTGCCAGCAGTAAGCTTGACGGGGAGACCTACGAGCAGTACTTC.

This clone showed up just once. The V call is TRBV9, the J call TRBJ2-1; TRBD2 agrees at 15 bases. Germline CDR1 is SGDLS and CDR2 is YYNGEE. J gave up 8 bases and V 4 bases, and 7 bases lay outside the gene matches. This CDR3 has 16 amino acids. DNA of the CDR3: TGTGCCAGCAGCACGCGGACTAGCGGGGGGGTCTATGAGCAGTTCTTC. This translates into CASSTRTSGGVYEQFF.

The chain recombines TRBV19 with TRBJ1-5; D gene unclear. CDR1 and CDR2 from the germline V gene are LNHDA and SQIVND (reference sequence). V was cut by 5 bases and J by 0 bases, with 11 bases left in between. The CDR3 sequence is 15 residues long. The CDR3 spells CASSHLRGSNQPQHF. CDR3 DNA: TGTGCCAGTAGTCACCTCCGGGGTAGCAATCAGCCCCAGCATTTT.

This chain uses TRBV6-5 with TRBJ1-6; no clear D. The germline V and J ends were trimmed by 10 bases and 8 bases, with 18 bases remaining between them. The CDR3 spans 14 residues. CDR1 is MNHEY and CDR2 is SVGAGI in the germline V gene. The CDR3 DNA reads TGTGCCACCCACCGAGGGCCCGACTATTCACCCCTCCACTTT. Translation: CATHRGPDYSPLHF.

The chain is built from TRBV6-5 and TRBJ1-2, with D tentatively TRBD1 (5 bases). With 6 bases removed from V and 4 bases from J, the gap between germline ends came to 15 bases. The CDR3 is made up of 14 amino acids. Germline loops: CDR1 MNHEY, CDR2 SVGAGI. This CDR3 reads CASRNLSGVYGYTF. CDR3 nucleotide sequence: TGTGCCAGCAGGAACCTGTCGGGGGTCTATGGCTACACCTTC.

This clone appeared once. The chain recombines TRBV2 with TRBJ2-7; D gene uncertain. The CDR3 has 13 residues. The V end lost 3 bases, the J end lost 0 bases, and 6 bases lay between the germline ends. The germline CDR1 and CDR2 sequences are SNHLY and FYNNEI. CDR3 loop: CASSDVNSYEQYF. The CDR3 DNA sequence: TGTGCCAGCAGTGACGTAAACTCCTACGAGCAGTACTTC. Full variable domain (outside the CDR3, taken from reference TRBV2 and TRBJ2-7): EPEVTQTPSHQVTQMGQEVILRCVPISNHLYFYWYRQILGQKVEFLVSFYNNEISEKSEIFDDQFSVERPDGSNFTLKIRSTKLEDSAMYFCASSDVNSYEQYFGPGTRLTVT.

The chain uses TRBV28 and TRBJ1-3; TRBD1 might be the D (6 bases). Per the germline V gene, CDR1 is MDHEN and CDR2 is SYDVKM. V was clipped by 6 bases and J by 0 bases, with 6 bases between them. This CDR3 contains 13 residues. The CDR3 region is CASRDSSGNTIYF. The CDR3 DNA reads TGTGCCAGCAGGGACAGCTCTGGAAACACCATATATTTT.

J is TRBJ2-7 and V is TRBV5-1, with 7 bases aligning to TRBD1. V lost 4 bases and J lost 0; bases outside the gene matches: 10. The CDR3 is 16 residues long. Germline CDR1 reads SGHRS; CDR2 reads YFSETQ. Here the CDR3 reads CASSLLWTGNSYEQYF. The DNA of the CDR3 is TGCGCCAGCAGCCTACTATGGACAGGCAACTCCTACGAGCAGTACTTC.

In DNA form, the CDR3 reads TGTGCCAGCAGCCAAGCCGGGAAAACCTACGAGCAGTACTTC. Encoded protein: CASSQAGKTYEQYF. The rearrangement joins TRBV14 to TRBJ2-7; possible D gene TRBD2, 5 bases. The CDR3 is 14 amino acids. V was trimmed by 1 base and J by 2 bases, leaving 9 bases between them. The germline V gene encodes CDR1 SGHDN and CDR2 FVKESK.

V is TRBV27 and J is TRBJ2-5, with D tentatively TRBD2 (7 bases). The CDR3 is 16 amino acids. V gave up 0 bases and J gave up 2 bases, with 13 bases separating them. The V gene's germline CDR1 is MNHEY and CDR2 SMNVEV (reference sequence). The CDR3 nucleotides read TGTGCCAGCAGTTTATCCGGGGGGCTCCTTCAAGAGACCCAGTACTTC. It specifies CASSLSGGLLQETQYF.

This chain uses TRBV9 with TRBJ2-7, with 12 bases that match TRBD2. Germline CDR1 reads SGDLS; CDR2 reads YYNGEE. CDR3 length: 17 residues. V trimming: 4 bases; J trimming: 5 bases; junction bases outside the gene matches: 13. The CDR3 region is CASSSTALAGGYNEQYF. CDR3 in DNA: TGTGCCAGCAGCTCAACTGCACTAGCGGGGGGATACAACGAGCAGTACTTC.

This chain connects TRBV9 to TRBJ1-2; 7 nucleotides line up with TRBD1. Germline CDR1 reads SGDLS; CDR2 reads YYNGEE. The CDR3 spans 15 residues. V lost 3 bases, J lost 3 bases, and 8 bases stayed unmatched. CDR3 loop: CASSAATGWDYGYTF. The CDR3 DNA follows: TGTGCCAGCAGCGCGGCGACAGGGTGGGACTATGGCTACACCTTC.

This sequence joins TRBV6-7 and TRBJ1-5; no reliable D call. TRBV6-7 is an ORF, with its function uncertain. V was cut by 8 bases and J by 5 bases, with 19 bases left in between. This CDR3 has 15 residues. CDR3 amino acids: CASPRTLIQHQPQHF. CDR3 nucleotides: TGTGCCAGCCCCAGAACCCTGATACAACATCAGCCCCAGCATTTT.

V usage is TRBV3-1 (or the pseudogene TRBV3-2) and J usage is TRBJ1-3; no firm D call. This CDR3 is 14 amino acids long. CDR1 is LGHDT, CDR2 YNNKEL, per germline (reference sequence). Trimming removed 4 bases from V and 1 base from J, with 8 bases in between. For the CDR3, the DNA is TGTGCCAGCAGCCCACACGTGTCTGGAAACACCATATATTTT. It yields the protein CASSPHVSGNTIYF.